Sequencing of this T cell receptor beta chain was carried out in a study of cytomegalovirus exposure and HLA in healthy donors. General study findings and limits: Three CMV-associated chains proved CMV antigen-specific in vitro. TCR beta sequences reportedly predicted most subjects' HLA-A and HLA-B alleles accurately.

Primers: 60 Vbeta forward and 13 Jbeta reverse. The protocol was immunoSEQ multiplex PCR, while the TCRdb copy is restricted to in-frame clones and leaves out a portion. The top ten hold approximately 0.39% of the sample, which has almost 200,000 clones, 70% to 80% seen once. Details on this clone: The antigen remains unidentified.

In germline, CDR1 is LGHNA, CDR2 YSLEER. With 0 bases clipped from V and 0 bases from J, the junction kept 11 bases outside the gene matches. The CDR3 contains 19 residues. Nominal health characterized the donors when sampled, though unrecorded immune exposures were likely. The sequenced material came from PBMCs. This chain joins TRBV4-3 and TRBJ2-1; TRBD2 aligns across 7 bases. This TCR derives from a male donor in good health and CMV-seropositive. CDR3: CASSQDASAAGSSYNEQFF. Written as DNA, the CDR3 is TGCGCCAGCAGCCAAGATGCCTCTGCAGCGGGGAGCTCCTACAATGAGCAGTTCTTC.